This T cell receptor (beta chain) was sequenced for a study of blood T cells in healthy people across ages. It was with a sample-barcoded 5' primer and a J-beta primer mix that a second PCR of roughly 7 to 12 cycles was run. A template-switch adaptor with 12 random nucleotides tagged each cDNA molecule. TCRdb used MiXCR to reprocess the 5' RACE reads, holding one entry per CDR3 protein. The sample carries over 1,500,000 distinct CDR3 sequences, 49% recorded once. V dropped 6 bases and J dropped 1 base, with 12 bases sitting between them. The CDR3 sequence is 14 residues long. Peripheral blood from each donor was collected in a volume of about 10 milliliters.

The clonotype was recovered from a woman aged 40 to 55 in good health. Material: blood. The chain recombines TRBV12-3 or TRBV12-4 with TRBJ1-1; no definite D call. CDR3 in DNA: TGTGCCAGCAGCAAGAGGAGTGAGAACACTGAAGCTTTCTTT. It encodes CASSKRSENTEAFF.